This entry concerns a single TCR beta chain. What it binds is not known. Germline values: CDR1 KGHDR, CDR2 SFDVKD. CDR3 length: 11 residues. V shed 9 bases and J shed 0 bases, with 2 bases lying between them. The sample belongs to a study of CD8 T cells in ankylosing spondylitis. Study results and caveats: With a CD8+ phenotype, disease-linked clones were relatively rare in peripheral blood.

Quantitative 5'-RACE with molecular barcodes produced the TCR beta libraries. MiXCR was run by TCRdb on the 5' RACE reads, yielding one entry per CDR3 protein. The data hold 150,000 to 200,000 distinct CDR3 sequences, with roughly 18% observed a single time. Material: blood, either unsorted or a sorted T cell fraction (not recorded which). This clonotype originated in a male donor with ankylosing spondylitis or in good health (not recorded which). This chain links TRBV24-1 with TRBJ2-1, with D uncertain. CDR3 in DNA: TGTGCCACCGCCTCCTACAATGAGCAGTTCTTC. As protein: CATASYNEQFF.